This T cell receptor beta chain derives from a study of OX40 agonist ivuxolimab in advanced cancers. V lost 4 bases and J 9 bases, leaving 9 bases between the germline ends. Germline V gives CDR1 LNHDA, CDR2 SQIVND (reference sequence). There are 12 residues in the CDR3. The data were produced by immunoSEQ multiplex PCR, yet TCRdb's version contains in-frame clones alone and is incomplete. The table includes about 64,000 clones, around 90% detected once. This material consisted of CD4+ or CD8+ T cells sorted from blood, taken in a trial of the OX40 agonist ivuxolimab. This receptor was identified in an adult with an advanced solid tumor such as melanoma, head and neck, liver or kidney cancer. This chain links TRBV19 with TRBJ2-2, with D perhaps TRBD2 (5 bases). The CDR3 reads CASSTGLRELFF. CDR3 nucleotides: TGTGCCAGTAGTACAGGACTGCGGGAGCTGTTTTTT. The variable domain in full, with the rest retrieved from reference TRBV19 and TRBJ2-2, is DGGITQSPKYLFRKEGQNVTLSCEQNLNHDAMYWYRQDPGQGLRLIYYSQIVNDFQKGDIAEGYSVSREKKESFPLTVTSAQKNPTAFYLCASSTGLRELFFGEGSRLTVL.